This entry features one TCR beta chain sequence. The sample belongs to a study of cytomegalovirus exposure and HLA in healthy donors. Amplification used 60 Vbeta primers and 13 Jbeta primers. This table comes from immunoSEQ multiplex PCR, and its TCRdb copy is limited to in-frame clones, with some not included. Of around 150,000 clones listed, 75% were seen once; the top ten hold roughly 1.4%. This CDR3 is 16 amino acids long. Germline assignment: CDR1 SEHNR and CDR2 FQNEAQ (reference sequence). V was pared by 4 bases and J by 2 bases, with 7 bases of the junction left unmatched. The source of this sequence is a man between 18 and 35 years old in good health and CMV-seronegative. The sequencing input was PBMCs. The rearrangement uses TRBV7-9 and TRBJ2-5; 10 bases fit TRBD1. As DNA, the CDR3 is TGTGCCAGCAGCTCCTCGGACAGGGGGGATCAAGAGACCCAGTACTTC. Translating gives CASSSSDRGDQETQYF.